This record looks at one T cell receptor (beta chain) sequence and its context. Its specificity is unknown. Trimming removed 5 bases at V and 10 bases at J, with 18 bases between. The CDR3 runs 14 residues. Germline CDR1 reads SNHLY; CDR2 reads FYNNEI. Among the donors, all were Caucasian adults who lived in Nashville, Tennessee. At deep level, the assay was performed. The assay was immunoSEQ multiplex PCR, and TCRdb's table has in-frame clones only and misses some. The sample holds millions of clones, 85% to 95% seen once. The data are from a study of shared clonotypes between healthy human individuals. Regarding the study as a whole: An anticipated effect of sequencing depth on clonotype sharing among donors was recognized. Some clonotypes were shared by all four sorted-subset donors, while others were not shared. The non-shared ones had lower generation probabilities than the shared ones.

The receptor was isolated from a man younger than 35 in good health. The sequenced sample consisted of naive CD4+ T cells sorted from blood. Subset reported: CD45RA+ positively selected. The rearrangement uses TRBV2 and TRBJ2-1; the D gene is possibly TRBD1 (6 bases). CDR3 sequence: CASSLGRGGGEQFF. The DNA for the CDR3 is TGTGCCAGCAGTTTAGGTAGGGGTGGGGGCGAGCAGTTCTTC.